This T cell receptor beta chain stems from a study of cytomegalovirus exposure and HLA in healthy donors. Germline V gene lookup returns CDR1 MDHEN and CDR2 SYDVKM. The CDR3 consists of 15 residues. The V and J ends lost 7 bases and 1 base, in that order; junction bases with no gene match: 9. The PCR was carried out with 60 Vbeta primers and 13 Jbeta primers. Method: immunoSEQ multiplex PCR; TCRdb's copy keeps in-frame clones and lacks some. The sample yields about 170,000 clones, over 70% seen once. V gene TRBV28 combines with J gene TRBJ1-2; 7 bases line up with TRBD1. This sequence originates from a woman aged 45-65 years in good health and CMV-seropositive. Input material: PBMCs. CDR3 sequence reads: CASTGQVAINYGYTF. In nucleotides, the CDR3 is TGTGCCAGCACCGGACAGGTCGCAATTAACTATGGCTACACCTTC.